The present T cell receptor (beta chain) was sequenced within a study of Graves' ophthalmopathy and Graves' hyperthyroidism. Looking at the study overall: Peripheral blood sampling occurred at initial diagnosis, before any treatment.

Diagnosis used clinical symptoms, serum thyroxine, TRAb, thyroid ultrasound and orbital computed tomography. The CDR3 loop spans 16 amino acids. CDR1 is MNHEY and CDR2 is SVGEGT in the germline V gene. Trimming removed 5 bases at V and 1 base at J, with 17 bases between. Broader study findings: This model predicted ophthalmopathy progression (sensitivity around 71%, specificity about 72%). Most thyroid clonotypes with frequency above 0.001 were detected in blood too.

The TCR beta CDR3 regions underwent amplification from RNA transcripts. The first-round RT-PCR employed HTBI primers together with the Qiagen OneStep RT-PCR kit. A multiplex PCR was then performed as the second round. One entry per CDR3 protein results from TCRdb running MiXCR on the multiplex PCR reads. This sample has 500,000 to 700,000 distinct CDR3 sequences, with 22% found just once. This clonotype has at least ten counts. The antigen remains undetermined. The sequenced sample consisted of peripheral blood. This TCR was sampled from a woman younger than 35 with stable Graves' hyperthyroidism. Some clones in this sample may be carry-over from other donors' samples. J is TRBJ1-1 and V is TRBV6-2 or TRBV6-3, with D unresolved. The chain's CDR3 is CASSRIPQPTNTEAFF. The DNA of the CDR3 is TGTGCCAGCAGTCGCATTCCCCAGCCTACGAACACTGAAGCTTTCTTT.